This T cell receptor beta chain stems from a study of spatial heterogeneity in lung cancer. Study-level information: Where available, sequencing covered follow-up PBMC samples, taken at a median of around two years after resection. Regarding the study as a whole: Ubiquitous expanded tumor TCRs appeared in blood more at resection than follow-up.

Regarding this clonotype: Its antigen is undetermined.

TCR cDNA molecules were tagged individually, and each one carried a unique molecular identifier. TCRdb re-called the 5' RACE reads with MiXCR, one entry per CDR3 protein. In the table there are 25,000 to 35,000 distinct CDR3 sequences, less than 11% of which are singletons. Regarding time point: blood at routine non-recurrence follow-up after resection. From tumor, nontumor lung or frozen PBMC, whole RNA was taken unsorted for sequencing. Germline CDR1 and CDR2: SGHTA and FQGNSA. Trimming removed 1 base from V and 1 base from J, with 9 bases in between. This CDR3 spans 15 amino acids. This chain uses TRBV7-2 with TRBJ2-3; no definite D call. The source of this sequence is a female donor with early-stage non-small cell lung cancer. Sample: PBMCs, taken at follow-up. In DNA, the CDR3 is TGTGCCAGCAGCTTAGATGGCGGCGGCACAGATACGCAGTATTTT. The encoded protein is CASSLDGGGTDTQYF.